This T cell receptor (beta chain) was sequenced for a study of T-cell memory formation after mild COVID-19 listed by TCRdb under 2021. In the study overall: TCR sequence clusters from the two donors were found to be largely donor specific. In two donors, T-cell clones that expanded and contracted after mild COVID-19 were tracked by sequencing TCRalpha and TCRbeta repertoires over time. Two young, previously healthy adult volunteers, one female and one male, were included in the cohort.

Ficoll-Paque density gradient centrifugation was the method used to isolate PBMCs. This clonotype was recorded a few times. What this receptor recognizes is not known. Base qualities are not recorded, but no much larger clone differs from it by a single base. These reads were obtained on an Illumina NovaSeq 6000. cDNA libraries for TCRalpha and TCRbeta were prepared by 5'RACE using constant-segment primers, with sample barcodes and unique molecular identifiers added. RNA was extracted from every sample with Trizol reagent. The libraries were amplified in two PCR steps, and the second step added a second sample barcode and Illumina TruSeq adapters. Sequencing of the libraries was done on an Illumina NovaSeq, producing 2 x 150 bp paired-end reads. As for the authors' bioinformatics: Reads were demultiplexed and collapsed into UMI-guided consensus sequences with migec v1.2.7. Using mixcr v2.1.11, the UMI consensuses were aligned to TRA and TRB V and J templates and assembled into clonotypes. A clonotype was counted as expanded or contracted only if both edgeR and NoisET called the change significant, with noise models trained on biological replicates. edgeR calls used a false discovery rate-adjusted p below 0.01 and a log2 fold-change threshold of 1. As an exploratory analysis of dynamics, max-normalized trajectories of the 1000 most abundant clonotypes were examined with PCA combined with hierarchical clustering. Each responding clone was given a CD4 or CD8 phenotype based on the CD4+ and CD8+ repertoires, which had been sequenced separately. The public reads were run again by TCRdb, first through fastp at Q25 and then through MiXCR, and only productive beta chains were kept. Each CDR3 protein appears once, grouped with its most common genes and DNA. These V and J calls originate from TCRdb's pipeline instead of the authors' own analysis. This sample is represented by fewer than 650,000 distinct CDR3 sequences; about 18% of them were singletons. The ten top clones hold around 8.1% of the sample.

General conclusions and limits of the study: The study included only a couple of mild cases, and larger cohorts that include severe cases with pre-infection samples were judged to be necessary. SARS-CoV-2 specificity was not confirmed for the second-wave clones peaking on day 37. Some responding clones were detected in pre-infection memory, which suggested that pre-existing cross-reactive memory T cells had joined the SARS-CoV-2 response. Clones that contracted from day 15 to 85 showed balanced CD4/CD8 phenotypes, whereas a second wave of clones that expanded from day 15 to 37 leaned towards CD4+. Contracting CD4+ clones were found mainly in CM and EM memory subsets, while CD8+ clones were enriched in EMRA.

The sequencing input was PBMCs or a T cell subset sorted from them (not recorded which). The clonotype comes from an adult woman who had mild COVID-19 (a few samples of this study predate the infection). The sample titles of this study are shuffled in the database, so cell type and time point are left out; the donor was told from shared clones.

CDR3 sequence: CASREGTVNEQFF. The nucleotide sequence is TGTGCCAGCAGGGAGGGGACTGTCAATGAGCAGTTCTTC. The V and J genes are TRBV12-3 or TRBV12-4 and TRBJ2-1; perhaps TRBD2 is the D gene, with 6 bases matching. V sheds 6 bases and J sheds 6 bases, leaving 12 bases between their ends. Spanning cysteine to phenylalanine, the CDR3 consists of 13 amino acids. This entry keeps only the CDR3 DNA: 39 bases, framed from base 1.